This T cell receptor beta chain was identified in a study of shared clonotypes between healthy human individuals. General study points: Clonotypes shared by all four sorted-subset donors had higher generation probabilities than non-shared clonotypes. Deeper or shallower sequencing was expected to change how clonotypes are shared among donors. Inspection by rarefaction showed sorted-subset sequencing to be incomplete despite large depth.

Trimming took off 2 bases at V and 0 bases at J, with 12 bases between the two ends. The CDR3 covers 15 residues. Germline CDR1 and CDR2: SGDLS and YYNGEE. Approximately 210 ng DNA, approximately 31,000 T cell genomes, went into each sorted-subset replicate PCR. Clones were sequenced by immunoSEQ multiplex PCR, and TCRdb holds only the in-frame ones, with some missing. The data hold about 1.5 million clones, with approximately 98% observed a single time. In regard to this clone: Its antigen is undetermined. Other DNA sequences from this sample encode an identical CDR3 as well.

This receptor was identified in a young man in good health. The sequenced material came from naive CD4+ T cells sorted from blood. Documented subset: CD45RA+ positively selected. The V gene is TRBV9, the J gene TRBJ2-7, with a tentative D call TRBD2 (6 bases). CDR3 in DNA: TGTGCCAGCAGCGTGGGCGGGACGAGCTCCTACGAGCAGTACTTC. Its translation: CASSVGGTSSYEQYF.